This T cell receptor beta chain is from a study of T-cell memory formation after mild COVID-19. Whole-study findings and limits: Among CD4+ contracting clones, most were CM and EM, and CD8+ ones EMRA. Pre-infection memory harbored some responding clones, suggesting cross-reactive memory joined. There was no confirmation that second-wave clones peaking on day 37 were SARS-CoV-2 specific.

TCRdb used MiXCR to reprocess the 5' RACE reads, holding one entry per CDR3 protein. Of some 290,000 distinct CDR3 sequences in the sample, 15% to 20% were seen once. In germline, CDR1 is MGHRA, CDR2 YSYEKL. The CDR3 has 17 residues. V was pared by 0 bases and J by 0 bases, with 15 bases between. This clonotype was seen only a few times. The antigen is unknown. Sequencing was done on a sample of PBMCs or a T cell subset sorted from them (not recorded which). The clonotype was recovered from a man aged 18 to 30 who had mild COVID-19 (a few samples of this study predate the infection). Cell type and time point are not known. The chain links TRBV4-1 to TRBJ2-7; no firm D call. CDR3 region: CASSQDRSRPSSYEQYF. The DNA of the CDR3 is TGCGCCAGCAGCCAAGATCGGTCGCGACCGAGCTCCTACGAGCAGTACTTC.